The 13 T cell receptor beta chains presented below share a single source sample, sequenced in a study of T cell repertoires in cytomegalovirus infection. TCRdb reprocessed the reads via MiXCR and lists one record per CDR3 protein. The repertoire includes 150,000 to 190,000 distinct CDR3 sequences, around 22% of them detected once, and about a tenth sits in the top ten. The specimen sequenced was PBMCs. These receptors came from a human donor in good health (CMV status not recorded). Some clones in this sample may be carry-over from other donors' samples.

This clonotype was counted only a few times. The chain uses TRBV4-3 and TRBJ2-3; possible D gene TRBD2, 5 bases. V dropped 2 bases and J dropped 0 bases, with 12 bases sitting between them. Per germline, CDR1 LGHNA and CDR2 YSLEER. This CDR3 has 16 amino acids. The CDR3 loop is CASSQRWGASTDTQYF. CDR3 coding DNA: TGCGCCAGCAGCCAACGCTGGGGAGCTAGCACAGATACGCAGTATTTT.

This clonotype has more than one count but fewer than ten. V is TRBV12-3 or TRBV12-4 and J is TRBJ1-1; 9 bases map to TRBD1. Trimming cost V 6 bases and J 5 bases; bases outside gene matches: 10. This CDR3 has 15 amino acids. The CDR3 region has the DNA TGTGCCAGCAGCCCCAAGGGACAGGGAGGAACTGAAGCTTTCTTT. As protein: CASSPKGQGGTEAFF.

Points on this clonotype: A much larger clone lies one base from this, so it may be a read error. The DNA of the CDR3 is TGTGCCGGCAGTTACGGGGGGCAGTACAATGAGCAGTTCTTC. Residues: CAGSYGGQYNEQFF. The J gene is TRBJ2-1, the V gene TRBV6-5; TRBD2 might be the D (7 bases). CDR3 length: 14 amino acids. Germline CDR1 and CDR2: MNHEY and SVGAGI.

This clonotype has more than one count but fewer than ten. The chain is built from TRBV28 and TRBJ1-4; D call uncertain. The length of the CDR3 is 13 residues. CDR1 and CDR2 from the germline V gene are MDHEN and SYDVKM. Trimming shortened V by 7 bases and J by 5 bases, and 11 bases separated the two germline ends. Here the CDR3 DNA reads TGTGCCAGCACTCCTGGGTGGAATGAAAAACTGTTTTTT. Translating gives CASTPGWNEKLFF.

The CDR3 region has the DNA TGCGCCAGCAGCTTGTCCCCTCAGACTAGCGGATCCCAAGAGACCCAGTACTTC. Its translation is CASSLSPQTSGSQETQYF. The V call is TRBV5-1, the J call TRBJ2-5; 9 bases match TRBD2. CDR1 and CDR2 (germline): SGHRS, YFSETQ. The CDR3 is made up of 18 amino acids. J gave up 1 base and V 1 base, and 11 bases lay outside the gene matches.

This clonotype was recorded at least ten times. The genes are TRBV7-9 and TRBJ1-4; a possible D gene is TRBD1 (6 bases). This CDR3 contains 15 residues. V was clipped by 5 bases and J by 5 bases, with 15 bases between them. The germline V gene encodes CDR1 SEHNR and CDR2 FQNEAQ (reference sequence). This CDR3 reads CASSTGQGPNEKLFF. Here the CDR3 DNA reads TGTGCCAGCAGCACCGGGCAGGGGCCGAATGAAAAACTGTTTTTT. The whole variable domain, remainder taken from reference TRBV7-9 and TRBJ1-4, is DTGVSQNPRHKITKRGQNVTFRCDPISEHNRLYWYRQTLGQGPEFLTYFQNEAQLEKSRLLSDRFSAERPKGSFSTLEIQRTEQGDSAMYLCASSTGQGPNEKLFFGSGTQLSVL.

The table lists this clonotype with a count of one. The V call is TRBV6-1, the J call TRBJ2-7; the match to TRBD1 covers 9 bases. The CDR3 totals 14 residues. The junction had 2 bases not matched to a gene; V was cut back by 5 bases and J by 0 bases. Per the germline V gene, CDR1 is MNHNS and CDR2 is SASEGT. The CDR3 nucleotides read TGTGCCAGCAGTAGGACAGGGGTCTCCTACGAGCAGTACTTC. Translating it yields CASSRTGVSYEQYF.

The V call is TRBV6-1, the J call TRBJ2-1; TRBD2 agrees at 8 bases. The CDR3 sequence is 15 residues long. V shed 3 bases, J shed 4 bases, and the junction held 5 bases outside the gene matches. Germline lookup yields CDR1 MNHNS and CDR2 SASEGT. The CDR3 sequence is CASSDSGSRYNEQFF. The CDR3 region has the DNA TGTGCCAGCAGTGACAGCGGGAGCCGATACAATGAGCAGTTCTTC.

The chain employs TRBV29-1 and TRBJ1-2, with 7 positions matching TRBD1. The CDR3 is 15 amino acids. V gave up 1 base and J gave up 2 bases; unmatched junction bases: 7. Per the germline V gene, CDR1 is SQVTM and CDR2 is ANQGSEA. DNA of the CDR3: TGCAGCGTTGAAGGGGAACAGGGGACAAACTATGGCTACACCTTC. Its protein product is CSVEGEQGTNYGYTF.

This clonotype was picked up many times. The chain joins TRBV7-2 to TRBJ2-1; TRBD2 matches 9 bases. The CDR3 totals 13 residues. CDR1 is SGHTA and CDR2 is FQGNSA in the germline V gene. V trimming: 6 bases; J trimming: 7 bases; junction bases outside the gene matches: 4. The CDR3 bases are TGTGCCAGCAGGGATCTAGCGGGGAATGAGCAGTTCTTC. Protein sequence: CASRDLAGNEQFF. Full variable domain (remainder filled in from reference TRBV7-2 and TRBJ2-1): GAGVSQSPSNKVTEKGKDVELRCDPISGHTALYWYRQSLGQGLEFLIYFQGNSAPDKSGLPSDRFSAERTGGSVSTLTIQRTQQEDSAVYLCASRDLAGNEQFFGPGTRLTVL.

This clonotype was seen a few times. This chain joins TRBV29-1 and TRBJ1-1, with 9 positions matching TRBD1. The CDR3 length is 13 residues. The J segment lost 4 bases and the V segment lost 6 bases, leaving 6 bases of the junction unmatched. Germline values: CDR1 SQVTM, CDR2 ANQGSEA. This CDR3 is CSVQLTGGTEAFF. In DNA, the CDR3 is TGCAGCGTCCAATTGACAGGGGGCACTGAAGCTTTCTTT.

At least ten counts were recorded for this clonotype. The chain is built from TRBV7-2 and TRBJ2-7, with 11 bases that match TRBD2. Unmatched junction bases numbered 10, after V lost 5 bases and J lost 4 bases. Germline-derived CDR1 and CDR2 are SGHTA and FQGNSA. The CDR3 consists of 16 residues. The CDR3 DNA sequence: TGTGCCAGCAGCCCCTGGGGGACTAGCGGAGCTTACGAGCAGTACTTC. This gives the protein CASSPWGTSGAYEQYF.

This clonotype was seen a handful of times. This chain links TRBV2 with TRBJ2-1, with 13 bases that match TRBD2. The CDR3 consists of 15 residues. Germline V CDR1 and CDR2: SNHLY, FYNNEI. Trimming removed 5 bases from V and 12 bases from J; junction bases left unmatched: 10. CDR3 coding DNA: TGTGCCAGCAGTCAACGGACTAGCGGGGGTCGGGGGCAGTTCTTC. Its translation is CASSQRTSGGRGQFF.